These T cell receptor beta chains were read from a single sample in a study of cytomegalovirus exposure and HLA in healthy donors. Clones were read by immunoSEQ multiplex PCR, and TCRdb kept only the in-frame ones, dropping some. The sample carries tens of thousands of clones, more than 70% recorded once. Specimen: PBMCs. These receptors were collected from a young woman in good health and CMV-seropositive. Each CDR3 is given with its conserved first and last residue. D genes are given only for firm matches. The listing skips clone size in some rows; elsewhere it reads once, few, many or a size class.

v_gene	d_gene	len	abundance	j_gene	CDR3aa	CDR3nt
TRBV11-2	TRBD2	16	-	TRBJ2-5	CASSLGPRTSKETQYF	TGTGCCAGCAGCTTGGGCCCCCGGACTAGCAAGGAGACCCAGTACTTC
TRBV7-2	TRBD2	19	-	TRBJ2-7	CASSTRTSGGHVVSYEQYF	TGTGCCAGCAGCACCCGGACTAGCGGGGGGCACGTGGTCTCCTACGAGCAGTACTTC
TRBV6-4	TRBD2	16	-	TRBJ2-3	CASSVGTSGGTDTQYF	TGTGCCAGCAGTGTGGGGACTAGCGGGGGCACAGATACGCAGTATTTT
TRBV5-6	-	12	-	TRBJ2-3	CASSFGGSREYF	TGTGCCAGCAGCTTTGGCGGTAGCCGGGAGTATTTT
TRBV7-3	-	14	-	TRBJ1-1	CASRPDTRNTEAFF	TGTGCCAGCAGACCGGACACACGGAACACTGAAGCTTTCTTT
TRBV10-3	-	15	-	TRBJ1-2	CAISESQGYDYGYTF	TGTGCCATCAGTGAGTCACAGGGATATGACTATGGCTACACCTTC
TRBV10-3	-	16	-	TRBJ2-1	CAISKNRLQGYNEQFF	TGTGCCATCAGTAAAAACCGCTTACAGGGTTACAATGAGCAGTTCTTC
TRBV28	-	13	-	TRBJ2-5	CASSSGSQETQYF	TGTGCCAGCAGTTCTGGCTCGCAAGAGACCCAGTACTTC
TRBV28	-	10	-	TRBJ1-2	CASSRYGYTF	TGTGCCAGCAGCCGTTATGGCTACACCTTC
TRBV6-5	-	14	-	TRBJ2-7	CASSYSGQSYEQYF	TGTGCCAGCAGTTATTCGGGACAATCATACGAGCAGTACTTC
TRBV6-5	-	14	-	TRBJ1-5	CASSKEQGRSSQHF	TGTGCCAGCAGTAAGGAACAGGGCCGATCGTCCCAGCATTTT
TRBV28	-	14	-	TRBJ1-1	CASSFTDTSAEAFF	TGTGCCAGCAGTTTTACGGACACAAGCGCTGAAGCTTTCTTT
TRBV5-1	-	13	few	TRBJ1-5	CASSLEGLQPQHF	TGCGCCAGCAGCTTGGAGGGGCTCCAGCCCCAGCATTTT
TRBV4-2	-	14	-	TRBJ1-2	CASSQDYSNYGYTF	TGTGCCAGCAGCCAAGACTACAGCAACTATGGCTACACCTTC
TRBV11-2	TRBD2	16	-	TRBJ2-5	CASSLVRLAGQETQYF	TGTGCCAGCAGCTTAGTACGCCTAGCGGGGCAAGAGACCCAGTACTTC
TRBV18	TRBD1	16	-	TRBJ2-7	CASSQNTGQRSYEQYF	TGTGCCAGCTCACAAAATACGGGACAGCGATCCTACGAGCAGTACTTC
TRBV27	TRBD1	15	-	TRBJ2-2	CASRAGTGDAGELFF	TGTGCCAGCAGAGCCGGGACAGGGGACGCCGGGGAGCTGTTTTTT
TRBV4-3	TRBD1	12	-	TRBJ2-2	CASRRQGAELFF	TGCGCCAGCCGGAGACAGGGCGCGGAGCTGTTTTTT
TRBV5-1	-	17	-	TRBJ2-7	CASSLVWRGPGGFEQYF	TGCGCCAGCAGCTTGGTTTGGCGGGGGCCCGGGGGATTCGAGCAGTACTTC
TRBV28	TRBD1	15	-	TRBJ1-2	CASSSPGQGGYGYTF	TGTGCCAGCAGTTCACCCGGACAGGGAGGCTATGGCTACACCTTC
TRBV20-1	-	9	-	TRBJ1-2	CRDGGGYTF	TGCAGGGACGGGGGTGGCTACACCTTC
TRBV4-1	TRBD1	17	-	TRBJ2-1	CASSQRWDRGGVNEQFF	TGCGCCAGCAGCCAGCGCTGGGACAGGGGGGGGGTCAATGAGCAGTTCTTC
TRBV7-9	TRBD1	14	-	TRBJ1-2	CASSFGTAHYGYTF	TGTGCCAGCAGCTTTGGGACAGCACACTATGGCTACACCTTC
TRBV11-2	TRBD2	15	-	TRBJ2-7	CASSLGPSGGVWQYF	TGTGCCAGCAGCTTAGGACCGAGCGGGGGGGTTTGGCAGTACTTC
TRBV7-5	-	17	-	TRBJ2-7	CARSLRSSGTTSYEQYF	TGTGCCAGAAGCTTAAGGTCGTCTGGGACTACCTCCTACGAGCAGTACTTC
TRBV9	TRBD1	15	-	TRBJ2-5	CASSVAGGQWETQYF	TGTGCCAGCAGCGTAGCAGGGGGCCAGTGGGAGACCCAGTACTTC
TRBV6-5	TRBD2	16	-	TRBJ2-1	CASSYSSGASYNEQFF	TGTGCCAGCAGTTACTCCAGCGGGGCCTCCTACAATGAGCAGTTCTTC
TRBV30	-	14	-	TRBJ2-3	CAWSPRGNTDTQYF	TGTGCCTGGAGCCCCAGGGGAAACACAGATACGCAGTATTTT
TRBV5-1	TRBD1	14	-	TRBJ1-1	CASSGQGRNTEAFF	TGCGCCAGCAGCGGACAGGGCCGCAACACTGAAGCTTTCTTT
TRBV10-3	TRBD1	14	few	TRBJ1-1	CAIGLTGTVAEAFF	TGTGCCATCGGACTGACAGGGACGGTCGCTGAAGCTTTCTTT
TRBV4-3	-	13	-	TRBJ2-7	CASSQEEGYEQYF	TGCGCCAGCAGCCAAGAGGAGGGGTACGAGCAGTACTTC
TRBV30	-	14	-	TRBJ1-4	CAWSRQRGGEKLFF	TGTGCCTGGAGCCGCCAGAGGGGGGGTGAAAAACTGTTTTTT
TRBV28	-	11	-	TRBJ1-4	CASSSLEKLFF	TGTGCCAGCAGTTCCCTAGAAAAACTGTTTTTT
TRBV28	-	13	-	TRBJ1-2	CASRPQDNYGYTF	TGTGCCAGCAGACCACAAGATAACTATGGCTACACCTTC